This entry features one TCR beta chain sequence. What it binds is not known. This sample was included in a study of beta chain features in type 1 diabetes. Reverse transcribing all isolated RNA meant expressed TCRB transcripts were sequenced. About 3.9 million reads on average were seen across naive, central memory and regulatory T cell samples. Generated by immunoSEQ multiplex PCR, the TCRdb table keeps only in-frame clones and is missing some. The sample holds about 160,000 clones; around 63% are singletons and the top ten take 0.08% to 0.1%. Broader study findings: Over-representation of high TCR-expressing cells was a possible consequence of cDNA sequencing. TCRB CDR3 length was moderately but significantly reduced in all four CD4+ subsets of Type 1 diabetes patients.

Trimming shortened V by 0 bases and J by 9 bases, and 22 bases separated the two germline ends. The CDR3 totals 16 residues. Germline lookup yields CDR1 SGDLS and CDR2 YYNGEE. The collection from each donor was one heparinised blood draw averaging roughly 100 mL. This TCR was recovered from a man aged 30-40 years with type 1 diabetes. J is TRBJ2-7 and V is TRBV9, with D maybe TRBD1 (6 bases). Sample: naive CD4+ T cells from blood. For the CDR3, the DNA is TGTGCCAGCAGCGTAGGACAGGCCAGTCTCCCCCTCGGGCAGTACTTC. It codes for CASSVGQASLPLGQYF.